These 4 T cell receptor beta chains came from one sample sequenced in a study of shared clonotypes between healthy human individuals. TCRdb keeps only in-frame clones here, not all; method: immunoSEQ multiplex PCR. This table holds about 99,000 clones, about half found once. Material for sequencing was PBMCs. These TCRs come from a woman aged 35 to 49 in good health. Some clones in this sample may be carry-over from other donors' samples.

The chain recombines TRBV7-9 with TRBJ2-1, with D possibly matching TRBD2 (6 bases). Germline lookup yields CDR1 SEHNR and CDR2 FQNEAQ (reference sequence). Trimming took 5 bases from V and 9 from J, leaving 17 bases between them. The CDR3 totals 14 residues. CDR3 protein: CASSPLGGSSEQFF. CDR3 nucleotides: TGTGCCAGCAGCCCCCTAGGAGGGTCGAGTGAGCAGTTCTTC. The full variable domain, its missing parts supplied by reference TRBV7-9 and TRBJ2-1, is DTGVSQNPRHKITKRGQNVTFRCDPISEHNRLYWYRQTLGQGPEFLTYFQNEAQLEKSRLLSDRFSAERPKGSFSTLEIQRTEQGDSAMYLCASSPLGGSSEQFFGPGTRLTVL.

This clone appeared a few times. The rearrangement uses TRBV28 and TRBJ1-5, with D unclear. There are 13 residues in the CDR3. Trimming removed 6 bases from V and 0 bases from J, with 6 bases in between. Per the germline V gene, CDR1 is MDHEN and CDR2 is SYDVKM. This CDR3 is CASRGGSNQPQHF. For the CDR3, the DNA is TGTGCCAGCAGGGGAGGTAGCAATCAGCCCCAGCATTTT.

CDR3 in DNA: TGTGCCAGCAGTGAAGGAACGGGAGTCACAGATACGCAGTATTTT. Its protein product is CASSEGTGVTDTQYF. The rearrangement links TRBV2 to TRBJ2-3; D possibly corresponds to TRBD2 (6 bases). Germline V gene sequence: CDR1 SNHLY, CDR2 FYNNEI. CDR3 length: 15 residues. V lost 1 base and J 2 bases, leaving 10 bases between the germline ends.

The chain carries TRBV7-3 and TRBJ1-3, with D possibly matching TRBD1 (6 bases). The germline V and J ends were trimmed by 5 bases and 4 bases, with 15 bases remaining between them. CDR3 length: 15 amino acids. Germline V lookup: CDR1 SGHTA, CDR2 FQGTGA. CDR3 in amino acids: CASSQRTGSGNTIYF. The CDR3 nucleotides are TGTGCCAGCAGCCAACGAACAGGGTCAGGAAACACCATATATTTT.